This TCR beta chain derives from a study of T cell responses to AZD1222 COVID-19 vaccine. Study results and limitations: Sampling that yielded the repertoires occurred only after the peak T cell response. At study baseline, merely more than 5 AZD1222 recipients were seropositive. Among the donors, most were white British and more were female, and clonal diversity was possibly underestimated.

To note about this clone: The antigen is undetermined.

Second-dose schedules of about 4 or about 12 weeks were combined. V shed 5 bases and J shed 4 bases, with 6 bases lying between them. This CDR3 has 12 residues. Germline CDR1 reads WSHSY; CDR2 reads SAAADI. Profiling relied on immunoSEQ multiplex PCR, and the TCRdb table lists in-frame clones only, not all of them. The sample shows approximately 150,000 clones, roughly 88% of them seen only once. The J gene is TRBJ2-1, the V gene TRBV10-2; D ambiguous. This clonotype originated in an adult who received the AZD1222 COVID-19 vaccine. The sequences come from peripheral blood, collected 28 days after the second AZD1222 dose. CDR3 in amino acids: CASSNYYNEQFF. CDR3 sequence (DNA): TGCGCCAGCAGTAACTATTACAATGAGCAGTTCTTC.